One sample yielded the 8 T cell receptor beta chains listed below, sequenced in a study of blood T cell repertoires in COVID-19. The method was immunoSEQ multiplex PCR; TCRdb's version includes in-frame clones alone and lacks a portion of them. The table shows some 200,000 clones, with roughly four fifths occurring only once. Sample: PBMCs or T cells enriched from blood (not recorded which). Receptors were obtained from a middle-aged man who had recovered from COVID-19.

CDR3 DNA: TGTGCCAGCAGTCCCTCTGGAGGGGCAGGAAACACCATATATTTT. It yields the protein CASSPSGGAGNTIYF. The chain carries TRBV27 and TRBJ1-3; tentatively, D is TRBD1 (5 bases). This CDR3 comprises 15 residues. CDR1 and CDR2 (germline): MNHEY, SMNVEV (reference sequence). The ends were cut back, 5 bases at V and 4 bases at J, with 15 bases in the middle.

The chain links TRBV19 to TRBJ2-1; the D is unclear. This CDR3 spans 13 amino acids. Deletions cut 1 base from V and 5 bases from J, with 6 bases between. The V gene's germline CDR1 is LNHDA and CDR2 SQIVND (reference sequence). CDR3 sequence: CASSIGSHNEQFF. In DNA, the CDR3 is TGTGCCAGTAGTATAGGTAGCCACAATGAGCAGTTCTTC.

This rearrangement joins TRBV6-5 to TRBJ2-7; maybe TRBD2 (5 bases). The CDR3 has 12 amino acids. CDR1 and CDR2 (germline): MNHEY, SVGAGI. The V end lost 7 bases, the J end lost 7 bases, and 14 bases lay between the germline ends. As DNA, the CDR3 is TGTGCCAGCACCGCGGGCGGCTGGGAGCAGTACTTC. Residues: CASTAGGWEQYF.

The chain uses TRBV19 and TRBJ2-4; D is undetermined. Germline V gives CDR1 LNHDA, CDR2 SQIVND (reference sequence). The CDR3 extends over 13 amino acids. The V and J ends lost 6 bases and 1 base respectively, with 7 bases between them. CDR3 region: CASSPLAKNIQYF. CDR3 coding DNA: TGTGCCAGTAGCCCTTTGGCCAAAAACATTCAGTACTTC.

V and J are TRBV18 and TRBJ1-1; 7 bases are a match to TRBD1. The CDR3 is made up of 13 amino acids. Germline CDR1 is KGHSH and CDR2 is LQKENI. V was clipped by 8 bases and J by 2 bases; unmatched bases: 5. The CDR3 spells CASAGTANTEAFF. In DNA, the CDR3 is TGTGCCAGCGCCGGGACAGCCAACACTGAAGCTTTCTTT.

The chain has TRBV5-1 and TRBJ2-6, with D perhaps TRBD1 (6 bases). The CDR3 covers 17 residues. The germline gives CDR1 SGHRS, CDR2 YFSETQ. V was clipped by 4 bases and J by 2 bases, with 16 bases between them. The CDR3 spells CASSLGAAGPGANVLTF. The CDR3 nucleotides are TGCGCCAGCAGCCTGGGGGCGGCAGGGCCTGGGGCCAACGTCCTGACTTTC.

The chain combines TRBV29-1 with TRBJ1-2, with TRBD1 identical over 11 bases. V gave up 6 bases and J gave up 1 base; unmatched junction bases: 7. This CDR3 region has 15 residues. Germline assignment: CDR1 SQVTM and CDR2 ANQGSEA. CDR3 region: CSVSRGQGVNYGYTF. The CDR3 nucleotides are TGCAGCGTCTCAAGGGGACAGGGGGTTAACTATGGCTACACCTTC. Full variable domain (outside the CDR3, taken from reference TRBV29-1 and TRBJ1-2): SAVISQKPSRDICQRGTSLTIQCQVDSQVTMMFWYRQQPGQSLTLIATANQGSEATYESGFVIDKFPISRPNLTFSTLTVSNMSPEDSSIYLCSVSRGQGVNYGYTFGSGTRLTVV.

This chain links TRBV19 with TRBJ1-5; 8 bases align to TRBD1. Germline V gene data show CDR1 as LNHDA and CDR2 as SQIVND (reference sequence). There are 16 residues in the CDR3. V was pared by 4 bases and J by 2 bases, with 7 bases of the junction left unmatched. The CDR3 protein is CASSRRTGNGNQPQHF. The CDR3 DNA is TGTGCCAGTAGTAGGCGGACAGGGAATGGCAATCAGCCCCAGCATTTT.